The 4 T cell receptor beta chains below all came from one sample that was sequenced in a study of siplizumab effects on memory and regulatory T cells. Assay used: immunoSEQ multiplex PCR; TCRdb lists only in-frame clones, some missing. The sample holds under 85,000 clones, 75% to 90% seen once. The sample comprised Tregs sorted from blood. Source of these receptors: a human donor in good health.

This sequence joins TRBV19 and TRBJ2-2, with 7 bases matching TRBD1. After removal of 5 bases from V and 2 bases from J, the junction contained 8 bases not matched to a gene. This CDR3 is 16 amino acids long. CDR1 LNHDA and CDR2 SQIVND come from the germline V gene (reference sequence). DNA for the CDR3: TGTGCCAGTAGTTTGTGGGGACAGATAAACACCGGGGAGCTGTTTTTT. Residues: CASSLWGQINTGELFF.

The chain is built from TRBV5-1 and TRBJ2-3; 9 bases map to TRBD2. Looked up from germline, CDR1 is SGHRS and CDR2 is YFSETQ. J gave up 3 bases and V 4 bases, and 9 bases lay outside the gene matches. This CDR3 contains 16 residues. The CDR3 sequence: CASSRLAELNTDTQYF. For the CDR3, the DNA is TGCGCCAGCAGCAGACTAGCGGAACTAAATACAGATACGCAGTATTTT.

The chain recombines TRBV5-4 with TRBJ2-5; 8 bases agree with TRBD1. CDR1 SGHNT and CDR2 YYREEE come from the germline V gene (reference sequence). The junction had 8 bases not matched to a gene; V was cut back by 0 bases and J by 4 bases. The CDR3 contains 16 residues. CDR3 sequence: CASSLDWTGYGETQYF. CDR3 DNA: TGTGCCAGCAGCTTGGACTGGACAGGGTATGGAGAGACCCAGTACTTC.

The rearrangement joins TRBV11-2 to TRBJ2-7, with D hard to call. The CDR3 extends over 14 amino acids. The V gene lost 2 bases and the J gene lost 3 bases, with 11 bases spanning the gap. CDR1 and CDR2 from the germline V gene are SGHAT and FQNNGV. In nucleotides, the CDR3 is TGTGCCAGCAGCTTATCGGTGGAGTACTACGAGCAGTACTTC. This translates into CASSLSVEYYEQYF.